The 19 T cell receptor beta chains below were found in one sample sequenced in a study of blood T cell repertoires in COVID-19. Assay used: immunoSEQ multiplex PCR; TCRdb lists only in-frame clones, some missing. The repertoire includes more than 200,000 clones, roughly 84% of them detected once, and around 2% sits in the top ten. The sample comprised peripheral blood. The receptors derive from a woman between 40 and 55 years old who had recovered from COVID-19.

This chain connects TRBV12-2 to TRBJ2-7; TRBD2 is the table's D call and was not checked against the DNA. TRBV12-2 is a known pseudogene. The CDR3 covers 12 residues. The CDR3 DNA sequence: TGTGCAAGTCGCTTCCGAGTTTACGAGCAGTACTTC. Translation: CASRFRVYEQYF.

The chain combines TRBV7-3 with TRBJ1-6, with TRBD1 as a possible D gene (6 bases). This CDR3 is 16 amino acids long. Germline CDR1 is SGHTA and CDR2 is FQGTGA. The V end lost 2 bases, the J end lost 9 bases, and 17 bases lay between the germline ends. The CDR3 reads CASSLETDRFGSPLHF. For the CDR3, the DNA is TGTGCCAGCAGCTTAGAAACCGACAGGTTCGGTTCACCCCTCCACTTT.

The chain has TRBV7-3 and TRBJ2-7; 16 bases match TRBD2. V dropped 0 bases and J dropped 0; count of bases not matched to a gene: 2. Per the germline V gene, CDR1 is SGHTA and CDR2 is FQGTGA. This CDR3 has 18 residues. The CDR3 DNA sequence: TGTGCCAGCAGCTTAACGGGACTAGCGGGGGGGAGCTCCTACGAGCAGTACTTC. As protein: CASSLTGLAGGSSYEQYF.

This clone was seen once. The rearrangement links TRBV27 to TRBJ1-1, with 9 positions matching TRBD1. Trimming at V came to 6 bases and at J to 3 bases, leaving 5 bases not matched to a gene. Looked up from germline, CDR1 is MNHEY and CDR2 is SMNVEV (reference sequence). The CDR3 covers 14 residues. The CDR3 protein is CASSRTGVDTEAFF. The CDR3 bases are TGTGCCAGCAGCCGGACAGGGGTGGACACTGAAGCTTTCTTT.

In this sample, this clone turned up once. J is TRBJ2-2 and V is TRBV29-1; 7 bases are a match to TRBD1. The CDR3 is made up of 17 amino acids. Germline values: CDR1 SQVTM, CDR2 ANQGSEA. The junction had 13 bases not matched to a gene; V was cut back by 1 base and J by 5 bases. The CDR3 DNA sequence: TGCAGCGTTGAAGGACAGGGAGAGATTACTTCTACCGGGGAGCTGTTTTTT. This codes for CSVEGQGEITSTGELFF.

The J gene is TRBJ2-2, the V gene TRBV11-1; D may be TRBD1 (6 bases). The CDR3 extends over 14 amino acids. V lost 1 base to trimming and J lost 6 bases, with 9 bases between them. Germline V gene sequence: CDR1 SGHAT, CDR2 FQDESV (reference sequence). The CDR3 loop is CASSLERGSGELFF. The CDR3 DNA is TGTGCCAGCAGCTTAGAAAGGGGGTCCGGGGAGCTGTTTTTT.

The chain uses TRBV7-2 and TRBJ2-3; D is perhaps TRBD2 (5 bases). The CDR3 spans 16 residues. Trimming removed 1 base from V and 0 bases from J, with 11 bases in between. Looked up from germline, CDR1 is SGHTA and CDR2 is FQGNSA. The CDR3 DNA sequence: TGTGCCAGCAGCTTAGGTGTCCAGCGGAGCACAGATACGCAGTATTTT. This sequence encodes CASSLGVQRSTDTQYF.

The J gene is TRBJ2-1, the V gene TRBV3-1 (or the pseudogene TRBV3-2); D unclear. V shed 0 bases and J shed 6 bases, with 21 bases lying between them. The germline gives CDR1 LGHDT, CDR2 YNNKEL (reference sequence). The CDR3 is made up of 18 amino acids. Written as DNA, the CDR3 is TGTGCCAGCAGCCAAGATTCGGCCACGGGTGCCTCTATCAATGAGCAGTTCTTC. Its translation is CASSQDSATGASINEQFF.

The chain combines TRBV3-1 (or the pseudogene TRBV3-2) with TRBJ2-3; D is perhaps TRBD2 (5 bases). The CDR3 totals 13 residues. Germline CDR1 LGHDT, CDR2 YNNKEL (reference sequence). The V end was cut by 1 base, the J end by 6 bases, with 8 bases between. The CDR3 DNA reads as TGTGCCAGCAGCCAAGGGAGGCCGGATACGCAGTATTTT. Protein sequence: CASSQGRPDTQYF.

This chain links TRBV18 with TRBJ2-7; TRBD2 matches 10 bases. Trimming removed 2 bases from V and 4 bases from J; junction bases left unmatched: 5. The CDR3 totals 15 residues. Germline V gene data show CDR1 as KGHSH and CDR2 as LQKENI. For the CDR3, the DNA is TGTGCCAGCTCACCAACTAGCGGGGCGAGGTACGAGCAGTACTTC. It is translated as CASSPTSGARYEQYF.

The V call is TRBV4-3, the J call TRBJ2-7; 10 bases match TRBD2. The CDR3 extends over 17 amino acids. Losses at the gene ends were 0 bases for V and 2 bases for J; bases not matched to a gene: 7. CDR1 is LGHNA, CDR2 YSLEER, per germline. The CDR3 coding sequence is TGCGCCAGCAGCCAAGATCCGCCTAGCGGGAGACCCTACGAGCAGTACTTC. Protein product: CASSQDPPSGRPYEQYF.

Worth noting for this clone: A much larger clone lies one base from this, so it may be a read error. The CDR3 loop reads CASSRGQGSTGELFF. The CDR3 coding sequence is TGTGCCAGCAGCCGAGGACAGGGGAGCACCGGGGAGCTGTTTTTT. This chain uses TRBV3-1 (or the pseudogene TRBV3-2) with TRBJ2-2, with TRBD1 matching 9 bases. CDR1 and CDR2 from the germline V gene are LGHDT and YNNKEL (reference sequence). This CDR3 spans 15 amino acids. Trimming removed 4 bases from V and 4 bases from J; junction bases left unmatched: 4.

The J gene is TRBJ2-7, the V gene TRBV6-6, with 8 positions matching TRBD2. The J segment lost 7 bases and the V segment lost 5 bases, leaving 7 bases of the junction unmatched. CDR3 length: 13 residues. Germline CDR1 and CDR2: MNHNY and SVGAGI (reference sequence). The DNA for the CDR3 is TGTGCCAGCAGTCGGGTAACTAGCGGAGAGCAGTACTTC. It codes for CASSRVTSGEQYF.

This clone was seen only once. The sample has other DNA sequences that encode this CDR3 too. The CDR3 nucleotides read TGTGCCAGCAGCTTAGCAGGTAGCGGGGGGCCGTCCTCCTACAATGAGCAGTTCTTC. Translation: CASSLAGSGGPSSYNEQFF. The J gene is TRBJ2-1, the V gene TRBV7-2; 10 positions agree with TRBD2. Germline trimming cut 0 bases from V and 0 bases from J; bases unmatched to any gene: 8. Germline lookup yields CDR1 SGHTA and CDR2 FQGNSA. This CDR3 is 19 amino acids long.

This chain uses TRBV5-5 with TRBJ2-7; maybe TRBD1 (5 bases). This CDR3 spans 14 amino acids. V lost 1 base and J lost 5, with 13 bases in between. Germline V gene sequence: CDR1 SGHKS, CDR2 YYEKEE (reference sequence). The CDR3 reads CASSLYQGGHEQYF. CDR3 DNA sequence: TGTGCCAGCAGCTTGTATCAGGGTGGCCACGAGCAGTACTTC.

This rearrangement joins TRBV11-1 to TRBJ2-2, with 7 nucleotides matching TRBD1. Germline CDR1 SGHAT, CDR2 FQDESV (reference sequence). Germline trimming cut 5 bases from V and 6 bases from J; bases unmatched to any gene: 6. The CDR3 length is 14 residues. This CDR3 reads CASSQTGSAGELFF. In DNA, the CDR3 is TGTGCCAGCAGCCAGACAGGGTCCGCCGGGGAGCTGTTTTTT.

CDR3 bases: TGTGCCAGCAGCCAAGAGGGGACTAGCGGGAACTCAGATACGCAGTATTTT. This gives the protein CASSQEGTSGNSDTQYF. The rearrangement uses TRBV4-2 and TRBJ2-3; 13 bases match TRBD2. V was clipped by 0 bases and J by 4 bases; unmatched bases: 4. The V gene's germline CDR1 is LGHNA and CDR2 YNFKEQ. This CDR3 spans 17 amino acids.

The V gene is TRBV7-2, the J gene TRBJ1-5, with 7 nucleotides matching TRBD1. The CDR3 covers 16 residues. Losses at the gene ends were 6 bases for V and 1 base for J; bases not matched to a gene: 9. CDR1 is SGHTA, CDR2 FQGNSA, per germline. The CDR3 DNA follows: TGTGCCAGCAGTCAAGGGGGCGTGCGGAGCAATCAGCCCCAGCATTTT. This gives the protein CASSQGGVRSNQPQHF.

This chain connects TRBV28 to TRBJ2-7, with D possibly matching TRBD2 (5 bases). The CDR3 consists of 14 residues. V was clipped by 6 bases and J by 3 bases, with 15 bases between them. Germline loops: CDR1 MDHEN, CDR2 SYDVKM. CDR3 protein: CASSASPIYYEQYF. In nucleotides, the CDR3 is TGTGCCAGCAGCGCTAGCCCCATTTACTACGAGCAGTACTTC.